This T cell receptor beta chain came from a study of siplizumab effects on memory and regulatory T cells (dated by TCRdb to about 2019). Regarding the complete study: The study looked at the effect of siplizumab, an anti-CD2 antibody, on alloreactive T-cell subsets in allogeneic mixed lymphocyte reactions made from human PBMCs. Beyond this particular receptor, the publication reports: Siplizumab significantly lowered the cumulative frequency of alloreactive sequences that could be traced to unstimulated CD4+ memory T cells. About 80-97% of proliferating CD4+ or CD8+ clones could not be given a naive or memory phenotype. Greater diversity appeared to be present in unstimulated naive T cells than in memory T cells, and a substantial contribution to the alloresponse seemed to be made by naive cells. Because sequences below about 10^-5 frequency were poorly captured, only a minor fraction of alloreactive clones could be mapped to unstimulated subsets. Whether proliferating Tregs from siplizumab cultures actually had suppressive function was not functionally confirmed. Among mappable alloreactive CD4+ clones, an average Treg-derived fraction of roughly 69% was observed with siplizumab, compared with 26.9% in control reactions.

TCRbeta CDR3 sequencing was performed on sorted unstimulated T cells and on proliferating T cells recovered from mixed lymphocyte reactions. Fresh whole blood from some eleven HLA-typed healthy donors was used to isolate PBMCs. Libraries were constructed by the immunoSEQ multiplex PCR assay. Some 9.9 x 10^4 TCR templates per sample were assayed by the deep sequencing platform. Genomic DNA extracted from sorted T cells was used for TCRbeta CDR3 sequencing. The published analysis was carried out like this. Clonal analysis of TCRbeta CDR3 data was done in the R programming language. Alloreactive CD4+ and CD8+ clones were defined by comparing unstimulated samples with post-reaction CFSE-low samples. By matching sequences to the repertoires of sorted unstimulated Treg and non-Treg cells, each alloreactive CD4+ clone was assigned a regulatory or non-regulatory origin. Held by TCRdb, this immuneACCESS table contains in-frame sequences only and omits some clones. Under half of the omission traces to an unresolved V gene where checked; the cause of the rest is unknown. That table furnishes V, J and clone size, whereas the DNA furnished D and trimming. Recorded for this sample are over 100,000 clones; more than 85% of them occurred a single time. Roughly 1% of the sample rests with the top ten.

Cut back by 5 bases and 8 bases, the V and J ends lie 10 bases apart. The CDR3 contains 11 residues, cysteine and phenylalanine counted. The sequence is cut down to CDR3 DNA, 33 bases in frame from base 1. CDR1 and CDR2 are drawn from the germline V gene (reference sequence): GTSNPN, SVGIG. Concerning this clone: Its antigen has not been determined. Per-base qualities were not stored, and no clone one base away is much larger.

The TCR originated in a human donor in good health. The chain couples TRBV30 to TRBJ2-1; TRBD1 might be the D gene, on 6 matching bases. Source material: CD4+ T cells sorted from blood. The sequenced DNA: TGTGCCTGGGGTGGGGGCTATGAGCAGTTCTTC. It codes for CAWGGGYEQFF.